The rows below give T cell receptor beta chains drawn from one sample of a study of response to subunit inactivated influenza vaccine. TCRdb called the RT-PCR reads again in MiXCR, with one record for every CDR3 protein. The table shows 400,000 to 550,000 distinct CDR3 sequences, with 25% occurring only once. The material sequenced was CD4+ T cells sorted from PBMCs, taken roughly 5 days after vaccination. The origin of the receptors is a man aged 45-60 years who received an inactivated influenza vaccine. CDR3s include the opening cysteine and the closing phenylalanine or tryptophan. D genes are given only for firm matches. The size field is filled for only some rows; it gives once, few, many or a size class.

V gene	clone size	D gene	J gene	CDR3 DNA	CDR3 protein
TRBV5-1	few	.	TRBJ2-7	TGCGCCAGCAGCTTGCAGGACGGCTCCTACGAGCAGTACTTC	CASSLQDGSYEQYF
TRBV12-3/TRBV12-4	.	.	TRBJ2-1	TGTGCCAGCAGCCTGCGTGGGGGGTACAGCTCCTACAATGAGCAGTTCTTC	CASSLRGGYSSYNEQFF
TRBV4-1	.	TRBD1	TRBJ1-1	TGCGCCAGCAGCCCCGGGACAGGTCCCCTGGGGACTGAAGCTTTCTTT	CASSPGTGPLGTEAFF
TRBV11-2	.	TRBD2	TRBJ2-5	TGTGCCAGCAGCTTATGGTCCGGGACTAGCGGGAGGTCAGAGACCCAGTACTTC	CASSLWSGTSGRSETQYF
TRBV5-1	few	.	TRBJ2-3	TGCGCCAGCAGCGCGGCAGTCTTTTCAGATACGCAGTATTTT	CASSAAVFSDTQYF
TRBV20-1	.	TRBD2	TRBJ2-5	TGCAGTGCTAGACAGGCTAGCGGGGGAGAGACCCAGTACTTC	CSARQASGGETQYF
TRBV7-2	few	.	TRBJ2-7	TGTGCCAGCAGACCACAGGACAGCTACGAGCAGTACTTC	CASRPQDSYEQYF
TRBV20-1	.	TRBD2	TRBJ2-1	TGCAGTGCTACTGGGACTAGCGGCCCGGGGGATGAGCAGTTCTTC	CSATGTSGPGDEQFF
TRBV7-9	.	.	TRBJ2-1	TGTGCCAGCAGCTTAAGGGAGGCACTAACGACAACTAATGAGCAGTTCTTC	CASSLREALTTTNEQFF
TRBV3-1	.	.	TRBJ1-6	TGTGCCAGCAGCCAAGTCAGTGGATCACCCCTCCACTTT	CASSQVSGSPLHF
TRBV7-2	.	.	TRBJ2-3	TGTGCCAGCAGCCCCGGGATGGGCACAGATACGCAGTATTTT	CASSPGMGTDTQYF
TRBV12-3/TRBV12-4	few	.	TRBJ2-4	TGTGCCAGCAGTTTAGGGGAGAAAAACATTCAGTACTTC	CASSLGEKNIQYF
TRBV11-2	few	TRBD2	TRBJ2-1	TGTGCCAGCAGCCCGCGGGGTAGCGGGCTGTACAATGAGCAGTTCTTC	CASSPRGSGLYNEQFF
TRBV29-1	.	.	TRBJ1-2	TGCAGCGTTTCTGGGGGCGATGGCTACACCTTC	CSVSGGDGYTF
TRBV4-2	.	.	TRBJ2-5	TGTGCCAGCAGCCACCACAGGGAGGTAGAGACCCAGTACTTC	CASSHHREVETQYF
TRBV6-1	many	TRBD1	TRBJ2-5	TGTGCCAGCAGTGGAGGGACAGGGGGGAAGATGACCCAGTACTTC	CASSGGTGGKMTQYF
TRBV7-9	.	.	TRBJ2-1	TGTGCCAGCAGCTTAGCGTTTCGGACAAGGGACAATGAGCAGTTCTTC	CASSLAFRTRDNEQFF
TRBV4-1	many	.	TRBJ2-2	TGCGCCAGCAGCCTCGGTCTTCAATACGGGACGGACCAGACTTCGAACACCGGGGAGCTGTTTTTT	CASSLGLQYGTDQTSNTGELFF
TRBV12-3/TRBV12-4	.	.	TRBJ1-2	TGTGCCAGCAGTTTAAAGACAGGCCTCCCCGACACCTTC	CASSLKTGLPDTF
TRBV7-2	few	.	TRBJ2-3	TGTGCCAGCAGCCCAGACGTAGATACGCAGTATTTT	CASSPDVDTQYF
TRBV29-1	.	TRBD1	TRBJ1-1	TGCAGCGCGACCAGGGGGCTTAACACTGAAGCTTTCTTT	CSATRGLNTEAFF
TRBV7-6	few	.	TRBJ1-4	TGTGCCAGCAGCTTAACCTCAGCGATCCCTAATGAAAAACTGTTTTTT	CASSLTSAIPNEKLFF
TRBV12-3/TRBV12-4	.	TRBD1	TRBJ2-7	TGTGCCAGCAGTTTACGGGCAGGGGGCTTCCACGAGCAGTACTTC	CASSLRAGGFHEQYF
TRBV12-3/TRBV12-4	.	TRBD1	TRBJ2-5	TGTGCCAGCATGCTGGGACAGAAAGAGACCCAGTACTTC	CASMLGQKETQYF
TRBV30	.	TRBD2	TRBJ2-3	TGTGCCTGGATTAGCGGGATTTACACAGATACGCAGTATTTT	CAWISGIYTDTQYF
TRBV20-1	.	TRBD2	TRBJ2-3	TGCAGTGCTAGAGAGCTGGGCCTAGCGGTGCCCACAGATACGCAGTATTTT	CSARELGLAVPTDTQYF
TRBV7-2	many	.	TRBJ2-7	TGTGCCAGCAGCTTGACCCTCGCCGCAGTCGAGCAGTACTTC	CASSLTLAAVEQYF
TRBV4-3	.	.	TRBJ2-2	TGCGCCAGCAGCCCGTCCCCCCAGGGAACTAACACCGGGGAGCTGTTTTTT	CASSPSPQGTNTGELFF
TRBV6-2/TRBV6-3	few	.	TRBJ2-3	TGTGCCAGCAGTTACTCTGGCAGGACCACAGATACGCAGTATTTT	CASSYSGRTTDTQYF
TRBV7-3	.	TRBD2	TRBJ2-1	TGTGCCAGCAGCACGGGACTAGCTGGTAGACTGTTCTTC	CASSTGLAGRLFF
TRBV30	.	.	TRBJ2-5	TGTGCCTGGAGTAAAGGGTCGGTCGAGACCCAGTACTTC	CAWSKGSVETQYF
TRBV5-6	.	.	TRBJ2-7	TGTGCCAGCAGCTGGGCGGGGGCCGGGGAGCAGTACTTC	CASSWAGAGEQYF
TRBV24-1	many	TRBD1	TRBJ2-7	TGTGCCACCAGTGATACCGGGACAGCCAGCTACGAGCAGTACTTC	CATSDTGTASYEQYF
TRBV16	.	.	TRBJ2-3	TGTGCCAGCAGCAACCCCCAATTCGGGGCAGATACGCAGTATTTT	CASSNPQFGADTQYF
TRBV18	.	TRBD1	TRBJ1-5	TGTGCCAGCTCACGCGGAGACAGGGGAGGCAATCAGCCCCAGCATTTT	CASSRGDRGGNQPQHF
TRBV5-6	few	TRBD1	TRBJ2-7	TGTGCCAGCAGCTTGTTGGGACAGGGGGTGGACGAGCAGTACTTC	CASSLLGQGVDEQYF
TRBV7-9	.	.	TRBJ2-7	TGTGCCAGCAGCTTAGCGGCTTGGCAGGGATACTACGAGCAGTACTTC	CASSLAAWQGYYEQYF
TRBV4-3	.	.	TRBJ2-5	TGCGCCAGCAGCCAACCTGACTTGGGTGAGACCCAGTACTTC	CASSQPDLGETQYF
TRBV7-3	.	.	TRBJ2-3	TGTGCCAGCAGCTTATTTCCCAACACAGATACGCAGTATTTT	CASSLFPNTDTQYF
TRBV5-8	.	.	TRBJ2-5	TGTGCCAGCAGCCTAGAGACCGGTTCGGGGGAGACCCAGTACTTC	CASSLETGSGETQYF
TRBV20-1	few	.	TRBJ1-1	TGCAGTGCCCGACGAGGGGCCCGAAACACTGAAGCTTTCTTT	CSARRGARNTEAFF
TRBV27	.	.	TRBJ2-2	TGTGCCAGCAGTTTCGGGGGGCGCGACACCGGGGAGCTGTTTTTT	CASSFGGRDTGELFF
TRBV5-1	few	TRBD1	TRBJ2-1	TGCGCCAGCAGCCCACAACCGGGACAGGGATACAATGAGCAGTTCTTC	CASSPQPGQGYNEQFF
TRBV5-1	few	TRBD2	TRBJ2-7	TGCGCCAGCAGCCTTAACTCCGGGACTAGCGGGAGCTTCTCCTACGAGCAGTACTTC	CASSLNSGTSGSFSYEQYF
TRBV6-2/TRBV6-3	.	.	TRBJ1-5	TGTGCCAGCAGTTCTCGGGAGAATCCTTCTAGCAATCAGCCCCAGCATTTT	CASSSRENPSSNQPQHF
TRBV12-3/TRBV12-4	.	.	TRBJ2-2	TGTGCCAGCAGTTTCTTCATCGCGAACACCGGGGAGCTGTTTTTT	CASSFFIANTGELFF
TRBV3-1	.	TRBD1	TRBJ1-2	TGTGCCAGCAGCCCCGGGGACAGGGCTGGCTACACCTTC	CASSPGDRAGYTF
TRBV2	.	.	TRBJ1-2	TGTGCCAGCAGCGCCGGACGGGGAGGTGGCTACACCTTC	CASSAGRGGGYTF
TRBV12-3/TRBV12-4	few	TRBD1	TRBJ2-3	TGTGCCAGCAGCCCTGGACAGGGGGCTAGCACAGATACGCAGTATTTT	CASSPGQGASTDTQYF
TRBV3-1	.	.	TRBJ2-7	TGTGCCAGCAGCCAAGATTGGAGGGTGGGTGAGCAGTACTTC	CASSQDWRVGEQYF
TRBV12-3/TRBV12-4	many	.	TRBJ2-7	TGTGCCAGCAGCCAACAGGGATACGAGCAGTACTTC	CASSQQGYEQYF
TRBV20-1	many	TRBD1	TRBJ2-7	TGCAGTGCCATGACCGGGACAGGGCTTCAGGAGCAGTACTTC	CSAMTGTGLQEQYF
TRBV9	few	.	TRBJ2-1	TGTGCCAGCAGCGTAGATGGGACCCCAATCAATGAGCAGTTCTTC	CASSVDGTPINEQFF